This is a list of T cell receptor beta chains from one sample in a study of somatic mutations in cytotoxic T cells in rheumatoid arthritis. TCRdb keeps only in-frame clones here, not all; method: immunoSEQ multiplex PCR. The repertoire has about 12,000 clones, roughly four fifths of them found once; the top ten carry 14%. The sample was CD8+ T cells sorted from blood. These receptors came from an older woman in good health. Both conserved end residues are part of each CDR3. A D gene is named only where the DNA matches it firmly. Part of the rows lack a size; the others show once, few, many or a class for expanded clones.

clone_size j_call v_call d_call cdr3_nt cdr3_aa
NA TRBJ1-2 TRBV5-1 NA TGCGCCAGCAGCTCTCAGGGCGGTGATGGCTACACCTTC CASSSQGGDGYTF
NA TRBJ1-2 TRBV19 TRBD1 TGTGCCAGTAGTGACAGGGACTTCGAATATGGCTACACCTTC CASSDRDFEYGYTF
NA TRBJ2-2 TRBV7-6 NA TGTGCCAGCAGAGAACAAGCCGGGGAGCTGTTTTTT CASREQAGELFF
NA TRBJ2-1 TRBV28 NA TGTGCCAGCCGCCTGAGAATATCCTACAATGAGCAGTTCTTC CASRLRISYNEQFF
once TRBJ1-5 TRBV6-6 NA TGTGCCAGCAGTTACTTAAGACCCGGAGGCAATCAGCCCCAGCATTTT CASSYLRPGGNQPQHF
NA TRBJ2-7 TRBV5-1 NA TGCGCCAGCAGCTTGGAAGTCTACCCCTACGAGCAGTACTTC CASSLEVYPYEQYF
NA TRBJ2-2 TRBV9 NA TGTGCCAGCAGCGACGAGATGACCGGGGAGCTGTTTTTT CASSDEMTGELFF
NA TRBJ1-1 TRBV5-1 TRBD1 TGCGCCAGCAGCGTGGTAACAGGGGGCGAGGGGACTGAAGCTTTCTTT CASSVVTGGEGTEAFF
NA TRBJ2-1 TRBV11-1 NA TGTGCCAGCAGCTTGTTGAGTGGGGGGAATGAGCAGTTCTTC CASSLLSGGNEQFF
NA TRBJ1-4 TRBV19 NA TGTGCCAGTAGTATCGTGTACGGTCTACCAACTAATGAAAAACTGTTTTTT CASSIVYGLPTNEKLFF
NA TRBJ2-5 TRBV11-3 TRBD1 TGTGCCAGCAGCTCCAGGGGGAGCCAAGAGACCCAGTACTTC CASSSRGSQETQYF
NA TRBJ2-2 TRBV29-1 TRBD2 TGCAGCGTCCGAGCGGGGGTCGGTTCCGGGGAGCTGTTTTTT CSVRAGVGSGELFF
NA TRBJ1-3 TRBV13 NA TGTGCCAGCAGCTTAGACCGGGGGTTAGGAAACACCATATATTTT CASSLDRGLGNTIYF
NA TRBJ1-1 TRBV10-3 NA TGTGCCATCAGTGTCGGGAACACTGAAGCTTTCTTT CAISVGNTEAFF
NA TRBJ1-3 TRBV5-1 TRBD1 TGCGCCAGCAGCCTGGACAGGGGCTCTGGAAACACCATATATTTT CASSLDRGSGNTIYF
once TRBJ2-5 TRBV27 NA TGTGCCAGCAGTTTATTTGGGGGCGGTGCCCAGTACTTC CASSLFGGGAQYF
NA TRBJ2-1 TRBV18 TRBD2 TGTGCCAGCTCACCCGGGACTAGCGGGGCCTACAATGAGCAGTTCTTC CASSPGTSGAYNEQFF
NA TRBJ1-1 TRBV18 TRBD1 TGTGCCAGCTCACCAACCCTAGACAGGGGAATCACTGAAGCTTTCTTT CASSPTLDRGITEAFF
NA TRBJ2-3 TRBV7-9 TRBD2 TGTGCCAGCAGTCTACTTACTAGCGGGGCCGATACGCAGTATTTT CASSLLTSGADTQYF
NA TRBJ2-3 TRBV28 TRBD2 TGTGCCAGCAGTTTATTGGGCGGGGGGTACCCTAGCACAGATACGCAGTATTTT CASSLLGGGYPSTDTQYF
NA TRBJ1-3 TRBV30 TRBD1 TGTGCCTGGAGAGCCTGGGGACAGGGAGGAAACACCATATATTTT CAWRAWGQGGNTIYF
NA TRBJ2-1 TRBV5-1 NA TGCGCCAGCACAGACAGCAATGAGCAGTTCTTC CASTDSNEQFF
NA TRBJ2-7 TRBV5-1 TRBD1 TGCGCCAGCAGCCTCGGACCCGGGACAGGTAACGAGCAGTACTTC CASSLGPGTGNEQYF
NA TRBJ2-5 TRBV9 TRBD1 TGTGCCAGCAGCGTAGGGGGACAGCTGAAAGAGACCCAGTACTTC CASSVGGQLKETQYF
NA TRBJ2-7 TRBV5-1 NA TGCGCCAGCACCTCAGGCGGGACGGGAAGCTCCTACGAGCAGTACTTC CASTSGGTGSSYEQYF
NA TRBJ1-6 TRBV13 NA TGTGCCAGCAGCTTGGGCCCTGCGGGTTCACCCCTCCACTTT CASSLGPAGSPLHF
NA TRBJ1-1 TRBV4-1 NA TGCGCCAGCAGCCAAGATCGGTCTCCGAACACTGAAGCTTTCTTT CASSQDRSPNTEAFF
NA TRBJ2-5 TRBV15 NA TGTGCCACCAGCAGAGGGGAGGCGACACCGATGTACCAAGAGACCCAGTACTTC CATSRGEATPMYQETQYF
NA TRBJ2-1 TRBV18 NA TGTGCCAGCTCACCTCGCGATATTGAGCAGTTCTTC CASSPRDIEQFF
NA TRBJ1-3 TRBV6-1 NA TGTGCCAGCAGGAGGACTGGAACCACCATATATTTT CASRRTGTTIYF
NA TRBJ1-1 TRBV5-1 NA TGCGCCAGCACCGAATCGGGGAGCACTGAAGCTTTCTTT CASTESGSTEAFF
NA TRBJ2-3 TRBV9 NA TGTGCCAGCAGCGTAGCCGGGACTTCCACAGATACGCAGTATTTT CASSVAGTSTDTQYF
NA TRBJ2-1 TRBV13 NA TGTGCCAGCAGCTTCCGGGGGGCCCGGAATGAGCAGTTCTTC CASSFRGARNEQFF
NA TRBJ1-1 TRBV29-1 TRBD1 TGCAGCGTGTTAACCGGGACAGGATCTCCTGAAGCTTTCTTT CSVLTGTGSPEAFF
NA TRBJ2-3 TRBV7-2 TRBD1 TGTGCCAGCAGCTTAGGACAGGGTACAGATACGCAGTATTTT CASSLGQGTDTQYF
few TRBJ1-1 TRBV4-1 NA TGCGCCAGCAGCCAGTTAGGGGTGGTGAACACTGAAGCTTTCTTT CASSQLGVVNTEAFF
few TRBJ1-6 TRBV30 NA TGTGCCTCCTGGGGGCCAGGGCCGACCTCCTATAATTCACCCCTCCACTTT CASWGPGPTSYNSPLHF
NA TRBJ2-3 TRBV11-2 TRBD1 TGTGCCAGCAGCCCAACAGGGGCACTGCAGTATTTT CASSPTGALQYF
once TRBJ2-1 TRBV7-7 TRBD1 TGTGCTAGCAGCTTAAGTAGGGGGCTGGGTAATGAGCAGTTCTTC CASSLSRGLGNEQFF
NA TRBJ2-7 TRBV2 NA TGTGCCAGCAGTGACTGGACAGCCGCTGGAGAGCAGTACTTC CASSDWTAAGEQYF
NA TRBJ2-3 TRBV6-4 NA TGTGCCAGCAGTGAGCAGGGTTGGTACACAGATACGCAGTATTTT CASSEQGWYTDTQYF
NA TRBJ2-5 TRBV28 TRBD1 TGTGCCAGCAGTTTATTGGACAGGGAGGAGACCCAGTACTTC CASSLLDREETQYF
NA TRBJ2-3 TRBV5-1 TRBD2 TGCGCCAGCAGCTGGTTTGGGGGGGGCACAGATACGCAGTATTTT CASSWFGGGTDTQYF
NA TRBJ2-2 TRBV6-5 TRBD1 TGTGCCAGCAGTTTAACCAGGGGGACCGGGGAGCTGTTTTTT CASSLTRGTGELFF
NA TRBJ2-7 TRBV25-1 TRBD1 TGTGCCAGCAGTGGGTTCCGGGACAGGGGCTACGAGCAGTACTTC CASSGFRDRGYEQYF